Each of the 24 T cell receptor beta chains below was sequenced from the same sample in a study of blood T cell repertoires in COVID-19. Measured with immunoSEQ multiplex PCR; TCRdb has only the in-frame clones, and not every one. The sample records roughly 90,000 clones, more than 75% being singletons. Sequencing input: peripheral blood. The receptor source for this set is a human donor in a cohort sampled during active COVID-19.

The chain uses TRBV18 and TRBJ1-5, with a weak D call TRBD1 (5 bases). The CDR3 extends over 15 amino acids. The V end was cut by 8 bases, the J end by 6 bases, with 20 bases between. Germline values: CDR1 KGHSH, CDR2 LQKENI. Here the CDR3 reads CASTTSVGEGQPQHF. Here the CDR3 DNA reads TGTGCCAGCACGACCAGCGTAGGGGAGGGTCAGCCCCAGCATTTT.

The V gene is TRBV9, the J gene TRBJ1-2; 9 nucleotides line up with TRBD1. The CDR3 totals 15 residues. V gave up 3 bases and J gave up 4 bases; unmatched junction bases: 7. CDR1 and CDR2 (germline): SGDLS, YYNGEE. The chain's CDR3 is CASSEGDREVYGYTF. In DNA, the CDR3 is TGTGCCAGCAGCGAGGGGGACAGGGAAGTCTATGGCTACACCTTC.

The chain links TRBV5-4 to TRBJ1-1; 9 bases are a match to TRBD1. J was trimmed by 3 bases and V by 3 bases; bases with no gene match: 3. The CDR3 has 14 residues. Germline CDR1 reads SGHNT; CDR2 reads YYREEE (reference sequence). CDR3 region: CASSYRGRDTEAFF. The CDR3 DNA is TGTGCCAGCAGCTACAGGGGGCGCGACACTGAAGCTTTCTTT. Full variable domain (outside the CDR3, taken from reference TRBV5-4 and TRBJ1-1): ETGVTQSPTHLIKTRGQQVTLRCSSQSGHNTVSWYQQALGQGPQFIFQYYREEENGRGNFPPRFSGLQFPNYSSELNVNALELDDSALYLCASSYRGRDTEAFFGQGTRLTVV.

This chain connects TRBV5-4 to TRBJ1-2, with a possible D match to TRBD1 (5 bases). CDR3 size: 14 residues. Germline V gene lookup returns CDR1 SGHNT and CDR2 YYREEE (reference sequence). V lost 4 bases, J lost 3 bases, and 13 bases lay in between. CDR3 DNA: TGTGCCAGCAGCCCGACAGTAGGGGACTATGGCTACACCTTC. Its protein is CASSPTVGDYGYTF.

The V gene is TRBV7-2, the J gene TRBJ1-2; 8 bases map to TRBD1. CDR3 length: 16 residues. In germline, CDR1 is SGHTA, CDR2 FQGNSA. Unmatched junction bases numbered 11, after V lost 5 bases and J lost 3 bases. In DNA, the CDR3 is TGTGCCAGCAGCGCCGGGGGGACAGGAAAGCACTATGGCTACACCTTC. It is translated as CASSAGGTGKHYGYTF. Filled out from reference TRBV7-2 and TRBJ1-2, the complete variable domain reads GAGVSQSPSNKVTEKGKDVELRCDPISGHTALYWYRQSLGQGLEFLIYFQGNSAPDKSGLPSDRFSAERTGGSVSTLTIQRTQQEDSAVYLCASSAGGTGKHYGYTFGSGTRLTVV.

The chain carries TRBV10-3 and TRBJ1-1, with a possible D match to TRBD1 (6 bases). From germline, CDR1 is ENHRY and CDR2 SYGVKD. V lost 7 bases and J 7 bases, leaving 16 bases between the germline ends. The CDR3 has 13 residues. CDR3 bases: TGTGCCATCACCATGACAGGTATTAGTGAAGCTTTCTTT. This translates into CAITMTGISEAFF.

V usage is TRBV27 and J usage is TRBJ1-5, with D uncertain. The V end was cut by 1 base, the J end by 3 bases, with 7 bases between. CDR3 length: 14 residues. Per the germline V gene, CDR1 is MNHEY and CDR2 is SMNVEV (reference sequence). In nucleotides, the CDR3 is TGTGCCAGCAGTTTATGGGCCTCCAATCAGCCCCAGCATTTT. Translated: CASSLWASNQPQHF.

The chain links TRBV19 to TRBJ1-3; D unresolved. Germline loops: CDR1 LNHDA, CDR2 SQIVND (reference sequence). Trimming cost V 6 bases and J 0 bases, with 9 bases left between them. The CDR3 spans 14 residues. CDR3 DNA sequence: TGTGCCAGTAGGCGAGACACCTCTGGAAACACCATATATTTT. Protein product: CASRRDTSGNTIYF.

The chain is built from TRBV3-1 (or the pseudogene TRBV3-2) and TRBJ2-6; a weak D match, TRBD1 (5 bases). V was shortened by 1 base and J by 4 bases, with 8 bases between the two germline ends. This CDR3 contains 15 residues. The germline CDR1 and CDR2 sequences are LGHDT and YNNKEL (reference sequence). The CDR3 DNA reads TGTGCCAGCAGCCAAGGACAGTCGGGGGCCAACGTCCTGACTTTC. Protein: CASSQGQSGANVLTF.

This chain joins TRBV30 and TRBJ2-1; 15 nucleotides line up with TRBD2. Per the germline V gene, CDR1 is GTSNPN and CDR2 is SVGIG (reference sequence). There are 16 residues in the CDR3. Losses at the gene ends were 2 bases for V and 8 bases for J; bases not matched to a gene: 7. CDR3 DNA: TGTGCCTGGAGTAAGGGACTAGCGGGAGGTCTCCATGAGCAGTTCTTC. It is translated as CAWSKGLAGGLHEQFF. Full variable domain (missing parts from reference TRBV30 and TRBJ2-1): SQTIHQWPATLVQPVGSPLSLECTVEGTSNPNLYWYRQAAGRGLQLLFYSVGIGQISSEVPQNLSASRPQDRQFILSSKKLLLSDSGFYLCAWSKGLAGGLHEQFFGPGTRLTVL.

A single count supports this clone. The rearrangement uses TRBV7-3 and TRBJ2-2; tentatively, D is TRBD2 (6 bases). CDR3 length: 15 residues. In germline, CDR1 is SGHTA, CDR2 FQGTGA. V was trimmed by 2 bases and J by 4 bases, leaving 11 bases between them. CDR3 loop: CASSLGLASTGELFF. The DNA of the CDR3 is TGTGCCAGCAGCTTAGGTCTAGCGAGCACCGGGGAGCTGTTTTTT. Full variable domain (missing parts from reference TRBV7-3 and TRBJ2-2): GAGVSQTPSNKVTEKGKYVELRCDPISGHTALYWYRQSLGQGPEFLIYFQGTGAADDSGLPNDRFFAVRPEGSVSTLKIQRTERGDSAVYLCASSLGLASTGELFFGEGSRLTVL.

J is TRBJ2-7 and V is TRBV6-2 or TRBV6-3; D uncertain. CDR1 and CDR2 (germline): MNHEY, SVGEGT. V lost 4 bases to trimming and J lost 2 bases, with 15 bases between them. The CDR3 sequence is 15 residues long. CDR3 residues: CASSSPRLIAYEQYF. CDR3 bases: TGTGCCAGCAGTTCCCCTCGACTGATTGCCTACGAGCAGTACTTC.

The gene calls are TRBV6-5 and TRBJ2-7, with 10 bases lining up with TRBD1. This CDR3 region has 14 residues. V trimming: 4 bases; J trimming: 7 bases; junction bases outside the gene matches: 7. Per germline, CDR1 MNHEY and CDR2 SVGAGI. DNA of the CDR3: TGTGCCAGCAGTTCCGGGGACAGGGGAAGGGAGCAGTACTTC. It translates to CASSSGDRGREQYF.

V and J are TRBV6-1 and TRBJ2-7; D gene ambiguous. The CDR3 spans 13 residues. The V gene's germline CDR1 is MNHNS and CDR2 SASEGT. V was clipped by 1 base and J by 7 bases, with 11 bases between them. The CDR3 loop is CASSEVTYYEQYF. The CDR3 DNA follows: TGTGCCAGCAGTGAAGTTACTTACTATGAGCAGTACTTC.

The gene calls are TRBV6-2 or TRBV6-3 and TRBJ1-5; D gene uncertain. V lost 5 bases and J lost 0, with 8 bases in between. Germline CDR1 and CDR2: MNHEY and SVGEGT. The CDR3 runs to 14 residues. CDR3 residues: CASSPGDSNQPQHF. The CDR3 region has the DNA TGTGCCAGCAGTCCCGGGGATAGCAATCAGCCCCAGCATTTT.

Only a few counts were recorded for this clone. V usage is TRBV19 and J usage is TRBJ1-5; TRBD1 aligns across 10 bases. The germline V gene encodes CDR1 LNHDA and CDR2 SQIVND (reference sequence). With V trimmed by 7 bases and J by 5 bases, 5 bases remained unmatched. This CDR3 region has 14 residues. This chain's CDR3 is CASIGTGVHQPQHF. CDR3 in DNA: TGTGCCAGTATTGGGACAGGGGTTCATCAGCCCCAGCATTTT. Full variable domain (missing parts from reference TRBV19 and TRBJ1-5): DGGITQSPKYLFRKEGQNVTLSCEQNLNHDAMYWYRQDPGQGLRLIYYSQIVNDFQKGDIAEGYSVSREKKESFPLTVTSAQKNPTAFYLCASIGTGVHQPQHFGDGTRLSIL.

The genes are TRBV5-5 and TRBJ2-7, with 9 bases fitting TRBD1. With V trimmed by 0 bases and J by 5 bases, 9 bases remained unmatched. The germline V gene has CDR1 SGHKS and CDR2 YYEKEE (reference sequence). The CDR3 runs to 16 residues. This CDR3 reads CASSLVSDRGGDEQYF. CDR3 bases: TGTGCCAGCAGCTTGGTCTCGGACAGGGGAGGGGACGAGCAGTACTTC.

Written as DNA, the CDR3 is TGTGCCAGCAGCCCTTCCGGGTCCACAGGCAATTCACCCCTCCACTTT. Encoded protein: CASSPSGSTGNSPLHF. The chain has TRBV27 and TRBJ1-6; TRBD1 is a possible D gene (5 bases). Germline CDR1 MNHEY, CDR2 SMNVEV (reference sequence). This CDR3 has 16 amino acids. V shed 6 bases and J shed 7 bases, with 19 bases lying between them.

This clone was counted a single time. This chain links TRBV18 with TRBJ2-1; 13 bases are shared with TRBD2. The CDR3 is made up of 13 amino acids. Germline values: CDR1 KGHSH, CDR2 LQKENI. The V and J ends lost 7 bases and 7 bases, in that order; junction bases with no gene match: 1. The CDR3 coding sequence is TGTGCCAGCTTGGGACTAGCGGGGAATGAGCAGTTCTTC. Amino acid sequence: CASLGLAGNEQFF.

V usage is TRBV2 and J usage is TRBJ1-1; 9 nucleotides match TRBD1. The germline gives CDR1 SNHLY, CDR2 FYNNEI. This CDR3 spans 15 amino acids. Trimming at V came to 5 bases and at J to 0 bases, leaving 4 bases not matched to a gene. CDR3 coding DNA: TGTGCCAGCAGTCTGGGACAGGGATTGAACACTGAAGCTTTCTTT. This translates into CASSLGQGLNTEAFF. Full variable domain (remainder filled in from reference TRBV2 and TRBJ1-1): EPEVTQTPSHQVTQMGQEVILRCVPISNHLYFYWYRQILGQKVEFLVSFYNNEISEKSEIFDDQFSVERPDGSNFTLKIRSTKLEDSAMYFCASSLGQGLNTEAFFGQGTRLTVV.

The chain recombines TRBV5-6 with TRBJ2-3, with 8 nucleotides matching TRBD2. The J segment lost 1 base and the V segment lost 1 base, leaving 5 bases of the junction unmatched. The CDR3 totals 16 residues. CDR1 and CDR2 from the germline V gene are SGHDT and YYEEEE. CDR3 protein: CASSLFGRAGTDTQYF. CDR3 in DNA: TGTGCCAGCAGCTTGTTCGGGAGGGCCGGCACAGATACGCAGTATTTT.

The V and J genes are TRBV9 and TRBJ2-5; D is possibly TRBD2 (5 bases). The CDR3 has 14 residues. Trimming left V 4 bases short and J 5 bases short, with 15 bases between. Germline values: CDR1 SGDLS, CDR2 YYNGEE. The CDR3 here is CASSPPARGETQYF. The CDR3 DNA follows: TGTGCCAGCAGCCCCCCAGCCCGAGGGGAGACCCAGTACTTC.

The J gene is TRBJ2-2, the V gene TRBV6-1; a possible D gene is TRBD1 (6 bases). This CDR3 comprises 13 residues. V was trimmed by 3 bases and J by 6 bases, leaving 8 bases between them. Germline CDR1 is MNHNS and CDR2 is SASEGT. The CDR3 sequence: CASSDRGAGELFF. The CDR3 DNA reads as TGTGCCAGCAGTGACAGGGGCGCCGGGGAGCTGTTTTTT.

The chain uses TRBV15 and TRBJ2-3; TRBD2 matches at 10 bases. The V gene end was trimmed by 4 bases and the J gene end by 5 bases; junction bases not matched to a gene: 9. The CDR3 loop spans 16 amino acids. Germline V CDR1 and CDR2: LNHNV, YYDKDF (reference sequence). The CDR3 sequence: CATSKMVSSGGDTQYF. CDR3 nucleotide sequence: TGTGCCACCAGCAAGATGGTCTCTAGCGGGGGAGATACGCAGTATTTT.